The clone carrying this T cell receptor (beta chain) was seen just once. Produced via immunoSEQ multiplex PCR; TCRdb's table is partial and in-frame only. The sample yields around 140,000 clones, 80% to 95% seen once. This record belongs to a study of control samples from healthy donors and cancer patients. CDR3 size: 15 residues. The ends were cut back, 4 bases at V and 7 bases at J, with 15 bases in the middle. Germline-derived CDR1 and CDR2 are SGHKS and YYEKEE (reference sequence). Material: blood. This receptor was obtained from a young man in good health. The chain carries TRBV5-5 and TRBJ1-6, with D possibly matching TRBD1 (5 bases). The chain's CDR3 is CASSPHTGRNSPLHF. DNA of the CDR3: TGTGCCAGCAGCCCCCACACGGGACGGAATTCACCCCTCCACTTT.